The present TCR beta chain was sequenced within a study of radiotherapy plus CTLA-4 blockade in lung cancer. CDR3 length: 16 residues. V gave up 5 bases and J gave up 0 bases, with 11 bases separating them. Germline CDR1 is MNHEY and CDR2 is SMNVEV (reference sequence). Sequencing used immunoSEQ multiplex PCR; TCRdb keeps in-frame clones, though not all of them. The profile shows about 68,000 clones, roughly 85% of them singletons. The receptor was derived from a human donor with non-small cell lung cancer who had a complete response to radiotherapy plus ipilimumab. The rearrangement joins TRBV27 to TRBJ2-6; D is ambiguous. Sequenced material: peripheral blood, taken from a patient treated with radiotherapy plus ipilimumab. The CDR3 bases are TGTGCCAGCAGTCCCCCCTTTAACTCTGGGGCCAACGTCCTGACTTTC. Translating gives CASSPPFNSGANVLTF.